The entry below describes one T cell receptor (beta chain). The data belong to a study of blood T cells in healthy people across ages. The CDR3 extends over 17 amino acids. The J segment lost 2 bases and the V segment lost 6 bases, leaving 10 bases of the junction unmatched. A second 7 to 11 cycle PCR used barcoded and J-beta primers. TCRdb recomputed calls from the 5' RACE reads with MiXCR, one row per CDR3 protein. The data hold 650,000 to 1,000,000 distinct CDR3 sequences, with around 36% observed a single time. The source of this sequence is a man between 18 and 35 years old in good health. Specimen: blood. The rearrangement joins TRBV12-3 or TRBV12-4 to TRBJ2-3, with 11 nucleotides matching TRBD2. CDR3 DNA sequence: TGTGCCAGCAGGTCCGAATTTAGCGGGGGGGCCACAGATACGCAGTATTTT. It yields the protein CASRSEFSGGATDTQYF.